The source of this T cell receptor (beta chain) is a study of blood T cell repertoires in COVID-19 (dated by TCRdb to 2018 to 2020). About the full investigation: The collaborator samples originated in the United States, Italy and Spain and spanned the acute and convalescent phases of COVID-19. The material from the prospective study consisted of cDNA or gDNA derived from T cells, B-cell-depleted T cells, or PBMCs. Deeply sampled blood TCRbeta repertoires from subjects exposed to, actively infected with, or recovered from COVID-19 were included in the dataset. The repertoires were released in a freely available public database meant as a resource for research on the immune response to SARS-CoV-2. The samples were drawn from the first 160 participants of the ongoing ImmuneRACE study and from 1,254 subjects provided by 6 global collaborators. A de-identified subject ID, COVID-19 status, age in years and sex were almost always included in the sample metadata. Where available, HLA class I and class II types were obtained from metadata supplied by the sample provider rather than from assay-based typing. Overall study outcomes, separate from this receptor: The amount of clinical and demographic metadata varied by source and participant and was provided uncurated.

The immunoSEQ Assay, a bias-controlled multiplex PCR, was used to amplify TCRbeta CDR3 regions from genomic DNA. The published analysis was carried out like this. The number of nucleated cells in each sample was estimated from the amplification of reference gene primers within the assay. Sequence reads were collapsed and filtered to measure the absolute abundance of every unique TCRbeta CDR3 rearrangement. For each sample, productive Simpson clonality was calculated by taking the square root of Simpson's diversity index across productive rearrangements. TCRdb limited this immuneACCESS table to in-frame rearrangements with V and J called. A share of clones is missing; checked studies link under half to unresolved V genes, and the rest is unexplained. That table furnishes V, J and clone size, whereas the DNA furnished D and trimming. The sample table records roughly 150,000 clones; more than 75% of these occur just once. The ten top clones hold about 5.6% of the sample.

As encoded in the germline V gene, CDR1 is MNHNS while CDR2 is SASEGT. Trimming removed 4 bases from V and 0 bases from J; the gene matches leave 9 bases unexplained. The CDR3 sequence holds 17 residues, the cysteine and phenylalanine included. Of the read, only the CDR3 DNA is kept; its 51 bases are in frame from base 1. Note on this clone: Its antigen is unknown. No base qualities exist here, and no much larger clone lies one base off it.

Participants in the prospective study were aged 18 to 89 years, lived in 24 United States geographic areas, and enrolled through a virtual design. To assign participants to cohorts, the prospective study relied on clinical history that participants themselves reported in a screening survey and a study questionnaire. Recovered participants in ImmuneRACE Cohort 3 were defined as having two consecutive negative NP/OP PCR tests, clearance from a healthcare professional, or resolution of symptoms. Each participant in the prospective study had whole blood, serum and a nasopharyngeal or oropharyngeal swab collected by mobile phlebotomists. Additional blood draws and questionnaires over an approximately 2-month period could optionally be provided by prospective study participants. Blood samples from the prospective study were shipped frozen or at room temperature prior to DNA extraction.

The rearrangement combines TRBV6-1 with TRBJ1-5, with 7 central nucleotides matching TRBD1. The receptor was isolated from a middle-aged man who had recovered from COVID-19. The specimen was PBMCs or T cells enriched from blood (not recorded which). The nucleotide sequence is TGTGCCAGCAGTGTCCGACCGGGACAGTTTAGCAATCAGCCCCAGCATTTT. Its translation is CASSVRPGQFSNQPQHF.